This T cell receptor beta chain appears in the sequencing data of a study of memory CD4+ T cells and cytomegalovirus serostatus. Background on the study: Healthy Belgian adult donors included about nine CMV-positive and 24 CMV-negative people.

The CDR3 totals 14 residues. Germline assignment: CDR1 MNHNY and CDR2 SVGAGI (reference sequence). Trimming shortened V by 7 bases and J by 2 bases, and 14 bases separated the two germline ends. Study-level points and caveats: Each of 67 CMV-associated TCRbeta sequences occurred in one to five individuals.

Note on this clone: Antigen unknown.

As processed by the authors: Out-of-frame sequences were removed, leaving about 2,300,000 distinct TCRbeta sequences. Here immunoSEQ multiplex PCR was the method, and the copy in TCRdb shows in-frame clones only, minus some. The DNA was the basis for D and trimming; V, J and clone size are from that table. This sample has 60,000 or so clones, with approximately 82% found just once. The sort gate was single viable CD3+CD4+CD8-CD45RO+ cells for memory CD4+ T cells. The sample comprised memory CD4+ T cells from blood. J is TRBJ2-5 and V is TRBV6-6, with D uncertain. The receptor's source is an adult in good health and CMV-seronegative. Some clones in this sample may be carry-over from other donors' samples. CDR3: CASTHPGQQETQYF. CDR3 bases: TGTGCCAGCACCCATCCCGGGCAGCAAGAGACCCAGTACTTC.